A single sample is the source of the 32 T cell receptor beta chains below, sequenced in a study of neurological immune-mediated disorders. TCRdb used MiXCR to reprocess the 5' RACE reads, holding one entry per CDR3 protein. Among about 16,000 distinct CDR3 sequences listed, approximately 21% were seen once. Sequenced sample: PBMCs. The receptors were gathered from a man in his forties or fifties in good health.

In its sample, this clonotype ranks as medium-sized. J is TRBJ1-1 and V is TRBV29-1; D unresolved. V was cut by 4 bases and J by 0 bases, with 15 bases left in between. Germline assignment: CDR1 SQVTM and CDR2 ANQGSEA. This CDR3 is built from 15 residues. CDR3 sequence: CSVARRSGVNTEAFF. The DNA of the CDR3 is TGCAGCGTTGCAAGAAGGAGCGGGGTGAACACTGAAGCTTTCTTT.

In this sample, this clonotype turned up once. The CDR3 protein is CASSPRLAGYNEQFF. DNA of the CDR3: TGTGCCAGCAGCCCGAGACTAGCGGGGTACAATGAGCAGTTCTTC. The chain joins TRBV7-3 to TRBJ2-1, with 11 bases lining up with TRBD2. From germline, CDR1 is SGHTA and CDR2 FQGTGA. The length of the CDR3 is 15 residues. With 5 bases clipped from V and 4 bases from J, the junction kept 4 bases outside the gene matches.

The table lists this clonotype with many counts. The chain couples TRBV20-1 to TRBJ2-7, with D tentatively TRBD2 (5 bases). V lost 1 base and J lost 6, with 16 bases in between. This CDR3 is built from 14 residues. Germline lookup yields CDR1 DFQATT and CDR2 SNEGSKA (reference sequence). The chain's CDR3 is CSARGPFGAGEQYF. The CDR3 DNA reads TGCAGTGCTAGAGGTCCCTTTGGCGCGGGCGAGCAGTACTTC.

This chain uses TRBV5-1 with TRBJ1-2; D not resolved. The CDR3 sequence is 15 residues long. Germline values: CDR1 SGHRS, CDR2 YFSETQ. The V and J ends lost 4 bases and 0 bases respectively, with 13 bases between them. In DNA form, the CDR3 reads TGCGCCAGCAGCCTGGACGTGACCGCTAACTATGGCTACACCTTC. Translating it yields CASSLDVTANYGYTF.

In this sample, this clonotype turned up many times. This chain connects TRBV7-3 to TRBJ2-5; TRBD2 aligns across 14 bases. CDR1 SGHTA and CDR2 FQGTGA come from the germline V gene. The CDR3 has 15 residues. J gave up 4 bases and V 5 bases, and 3 bases lay outside the gene matches. The CDR3 DNA is TGTGCCAGCAGCCCAGGGACTAGCGGGAGAGAGACCCAGTACTTC. Protein: CASSPGTSGRETQYF.

In this sample, this clonotype is medium-sized (0.01 to 0.1%). This sequence joins TRBV28 and TRBJ2-3; 7 positions match TRBD2. Per the germline V gene, CDR1 is MDHEN and CDR2 is SYDVKM. V lost 3 bases and J lost 4; bases outside the gene matches: 4. The CDR3 is 14 amino acids. The CDR3 DNA is TGTGCCAGCAGTTTGGACGGGGGGTCAGATACGCAGTATTTT. This encodes CASSLDGGSDTQYF.

Judged by abundance, this clonotype is medium-sized. The chain couples TRBV20-1 to TRBJ1-1; possibly TRBD1 for D (5 bases). The germline V and J ends were trimmed by 6 bases and 0 bases, with 14 bases remaining between them. Germline V gene data show CDR1 as DFQATT and CDR2 as SNEGSKA (reference sequence). The CDR3 totals 14 residues. The CDR3 spells CSAGGELVNTEAFF. The DNA for the CDR3 is TGCAGTGCGGGGGGGGAGCTCGTGAACACTGAAGCTTTCTTT.

This clonotype was seen many times. The J gene is TRBJ2-5, the V gene TRBV20-1, with TRBD1 matching 8 bases. Germline V gene data show CDR1 as DFQATT and CDR2 as SNEGSKA (reference sequence). The CDR3 is 12 amino acids. V shed 6 bases, J shed 5 bases, and the junction held 5 bases outside the gene matches. The CDR3 spells CSATDRAETQYF. The DNA of the CDR3 is TGCAGTGCAACGGACAGGGCGGAGACCCAGTACTTC.

In its sample, this clonotype was seen many times. The chain links TRBV20-1 to TRBJ2-7; D is possibly TRBD1 or TRBD2 (5 bases each). CDR1 is DFQATT and CDR2 is SNEGSKA in the germline V gene (reference sequence). The CDR3 covers 14 residues. The V end lost 6 bases, the J end lost 3 bases, and 18 bases lay between the germline ends. CDR3 region: CSAAAGMRGYEQYF. In DNA, the CDR3 is TGCAGTGCAGCGGCAGGGATGAGGGGCTACGAGCAGTACTTC.

This clonotype has a count of ten or more. The chain employs TRBV7-2 and TRBJ2-2; the match to TRBD1 covers 7 bases. The ends lost 1 base at V and 7 bases at J; junction bases unmatched: 15. This CDR3 is built from 18 residues. Germline V gene lookup returns CDR1 SGHTA and CDR2 FQGNSA. CDR3 loop: CASSLGGRLRGQGGELFF. The CDR3 coding sequence is TGTGCCAGCAGCTTAGGTGGTCGTTTAAGGGGGCAGGGCGGGGAGCTGTTTTTT.

Relative to its sample, this clonotype is medium-sized (0.01 to 0.1%). The J gene is TRBJ2-1, the V gene TRBV5-1; D is perhaps TRBD1 or TRBD2 (6 bases each). V shed 3 bases and J shed 4 bases, with 14 bases lying between them. The CDR3 covers 15 residues. Per germline, CDR1 SGHRS and CDR2 YFSETQ. CDR3: CASSSVRGGYNEQFF. The CDR3 DNA follows: TGCGCCAGCAGCTCCGTCAGGGGAGGTTACAATGAGCAGTTCTTC.

Relative to its sample, this clonotype is medium-sized. This chain uses TRBV29-1 with TRBJ2-1; 9 nucleotides line up with TRBD2. The V gene's germline CDR1 is SQVTM and CDR2 ANQGSEA. Trimming at V came to 6 bases and at J to 12 bases, leaving 9 bases not matched to a gene. This CDR3 is 12 amino acids long. CDR3 sequence reads: CSVRKREAGQFF. CDR3 DNA sequence: TGCAGCGTCCGAAAGCGGGAGGCAGGGCAGTTCTTC.

This clonotype was recorded at least ten times. This sequence joins TRBV20-1 and TRBJ2-6, with 10 nucleotides matching TRBD1. The CDR3 loop spans 17 amino acids. With V trimmed by 5 bases and J by 4 bases, 11 bases remained unmatched. Germline V gives CDR1 DFQATT, CDR2 SNEGSKA (reference sequence). The CDR3 region is CSAAPATGGGGANVLTF. The CDR3 DNA follows: TGCAGTGCTGCCCCCGCGACAGGGGGCGGCGGGGCCAACGTCCTGACTTTC.

This clonotype was picked up one time. The chain employs TRBV20-1 and TRBJ2-1; a possible D gene is TRBD1 (6 bases). Germline assignment: CDR1 DFQATT and CDR2 SNEGSKA (reference sequence). The ends were cut back, 6 bases at V and 6 bases at J, with 15 bases in the middle. The CDR3 contains 13 residues. CDR3 coding DNA: TGCAGTGCATTAACATTCAGGGGCAATGAGCAGTTCTTC. Encoded protein: CSALTFRGNEQFF.

The table lists this clonotype with many counts. The rearrangement links TRBV20-1 to TRBJ2-7, with TRBD2 identical over 7 bases. After removal of 1 base from V and 5 bases from J, the junction contained 11 bases not matched to a gene. CDR1 is DFQATT, CDR2 SNEGSKA, per germline (reference sequence). CDR3 length: 15 residues. As DNA, the CDR3 is TGCAGTGCTAGAGCGGGAGGCGGCCCTCCGGACGAGCAGTACTTC. Amino acids: CSARAGGGPPDEQYF.

This clonotype occurred many times. V is TRBV20-1 and J is TRBJ2-3, with D tentatively TRBD2 (6 bases). The V end was cut by 0 bases, the J end by 2 bases, with 12 bases between. This CDR3 spans 15 amino acids. Germline values: CDR1 DFQATT, CDR2 SNEGSKA (reference sequence). DNA of the CDR3: TGCAGTGCTAGAGATTTCCGGGAGCTCACAGATACGCAGTATTTT. It yields the protein CSARDFRELTDTQYF.

This clonotype was counted many times. The chain links TRBV20-1 to TRBJ2-3; 13 bases line up with TRBD2. This CDR3 is built from 14 residues. Trimming took 6 bases from V and 7 from J; bases not matched to a gene: 7. Germline CDR1 DFQATT, CDR2 SNEGSKA (reference sequence). CDR3 sequence (DNA): TGCAGTGCACCCGGGACTAGCGGGATTTATACGCAGTATTTT. It codes for CSAPGTSGIYTQYF.

This clonotype has just a few counts. The CDR3 here is CSARAGGQPQHF. CDR3 bases: TGCAGTGCTAGAGCGGGGGGTCAGCCCCAGCATTTT. The chain uses TRBV20-1 and TRBJ1-5, with a tentative D call TRBD1 (5 bases). V gave up 1 base and J gave up 6 bases, with 7 bases separating them. Germline V lookup: CDR1 DFQATT, CDR2 SNEGSKA (reference sequence). The CDR3 loop spans 12 amino acids.

There are many counts of this clonotype. The chain has TRBV5-1 and TRBJ2-1, with D uncertain. Germline V CDR1 and CDR2: SGHRS, YFSETQ. Between the trimmed V and J ends, which lost 5 bases and 1 base, there was a span of 7 bases. This CDR3 region has 13 residues. The CDR3 DNA follows: TGCGCCAGCAGAGCCGCTTCCTACAATGAGCAGTTCTTC. Its protein product is CASRAASYNEQFF.

Ten or more counts support this clonotype. This chain connects TRBV18 to TRBJ2-5; D is unresolved. The CDR3 totals 14 residues. Per germline, CDR1 KGHSH and CDR2 LQKENI. The V and J ends lost 1 base and 1 base respectively, with 7 bases between them. In DNA form, the CDR3 reads TGTGCCAGCTCACCACTTAGGCCCCAAGAGACCCAGTACTTC. It encodes CASSPLRPQETQYF.

V is TRBV6-2 or TRBV6-3 and J is TRBJ2-7; 8 bases map to TRBD2. V was clipped by 4 bases and J by 3 bases; unmatched bases: 17. CDR1 is MNHEY, CDR2 SVGEGT, per germline. The CDR3 loop spans 18 amino acids. The CDR3 sequence is CASSFQATYSSGFYEQYF. CDR3 DNA: TGTGCCAGCAGTTTCCAAGCAACCTACTCTAGCGGGTTCTACGAGCAGTACTTC.

The V gene is TRBV20-1, the J gene TRBJ2-5; 9 nucleotides agree with TRBD1. The V gene's germline CDR1 is DFQATT and CDR2 SNEGSKA (reference sequence). The CDR3 has 14 residues. V lost 5 bases and J lost 2; bases outside the gene matches: 6. CDR3 region: CSADLGQGQETQYF. CDR3 nucleotides: TGCAGTGCTGACCTGGGACAGGGACAAGAGACCCAGTACTTC.

V is TRBV20-1 and J is TRBJ2-5; 8 bases are a match to TRBD1. The germline CDR1 and CDR2 sequences are DFQATT and SNEGSKA (reference sequence). V gave up 6 bases and J gave up 3 bases; unmatched junction bases: 6. The CDR3 sequence is 13 residues long. The CDR3 protein is CSATRTGKETQYF. The CDR3 DNA sequence: TGCAGTGCCACCCGGACAGGGAAAGAGACCCAGTACTTC.

This clonotype has ten or more counts. The V and J genes are TRBV5-1 and TRBJ2-2, with a weak D call TRBD1 (6 bases). The V end lost 5 bases, the J end lost 2 bases, and 13 bases lay between the germline ends. The germline gives CDR1 SGHRS, CDR2 YFSETQ. This CDR3 spans 15 amino acids. CDR3 protein: CASRPGHSNTGELFF. The CDR3 DNA reads TGCGCCAGCAGGCCGGGACACAGTAACACCGGGGAGCTGTTTTTT.

In this sample, this clonotype turned up once. The chain couples TRBV7-2 to TRBJ1-2; D is ambiguous. CDR3 length: 16 amino acids. From germline, CDR1 is SGHTA and CDR2 FQGNSA. Trimming stripped 6 bases from V and 4 bases from J, with 21 bases between. The CDR3 sequence is CASRPHPRAQCYGYTF. Here the CDR3 DNA reads TGTGCCAGCAGACCCCATCCCCGGGCGCAGTGCTATGGCTACACCTTC. Supplemented by reference TRBV7-2 and TRBJ1-2, the full variable domain reads GAGVSQSPSNKVTEKGKDVELRCDPISGHTALYWYRQSLGQGLEFLIYFQGNSAPDKSGLPSDRFSAERTGGSVSTLTIQRTQQEDSAVYLCASRPHPRAQCYGYTFGSGTRLTVV.

The rearrangement uses TRBV4-3 and TRBJ2-2; 8 bases are a match to TRBD1. CDR3 length: 15 residues. Losses at the gene ends were 5 bases for V and 1 base for J; bases not matched to a gene: 3. The V gene's germline CDR1 is LGHNA and CDR2 YSLEER. The CDR3 nucleotides read TGCGCCAGCAGCTATGGGACAGGGAACACCGGGGAGCTGTTTTTT. It yields the protein CASSYGTGNTGELFF.

By share, this clonotype counts as medium-sized (0.01 to 0.1%). This chain joins TRBV28 and TRBJ2-2; D tentatively fits TRBD1 or TRBD2 (5 bases each). V gave up 6 bases and J gave up 5 bases, with 19 bases separating them. The germline V gene has CDR1 MDHEN and CDR2 SYDVKM. CDR3 length: 16 amino acids. CDR3 in amino acids: CASSATGTLGTGELFF. The CDR3 region has the DNA TGTGCCAGCAGCGCGACCGGGACCCTGGGAACCGGGGAGCTGTTTTTT. Filled out from reference TRBV28 and TRBJ2-2, the complete variable domain reads DVKVTQSSRYLVKRTGEKVFLECVQDMDHENMFWYRQDPGLGLRLIYFSYDVKMKEKGDIPEGYSVSREKKERFSLILESASTNQTSMYLCASSATGTLGTGELFFGEGSRLTVL.

This clonotype was seen ten or more times. The chain uses TRBV6-1 and TRBJ2-3; D is unclear. This CDR3 is built from 13 residues. The V gene lost 7 bases and the J gene lost 4 bases, with 12 bases spanning the gap. Looked up from germline, CDR1 is MNHNS and CDR2 is SASEGT. As DNA, the CDR3 is TGTGCCAGCATTGGACGTCCCCCAGATACGCAGTATTTT. Translated, it gives CASIGRPPDTQYF.

This clonotype has at least ten counts. The V and J genes are TRBV18 and TRBJ2-3, with D possibly matching TRBD1 (6 bases). The CDR3 has 15 residues. Germline CDR1 KGHSH, CDR2 LQKENI. V lost 4 bases and J lost 2, with 13 bases in between. CDR3 DNA sequence: TGTGCCAGCTCACTATCGACAGGCATCACAGATACGCAGTATTTT. This sequence encodes CASSLSTGITDTQYF.

Within the sample, this clonotype is medium-sized. This chain joins TRBV10-3 and TRBJ2-2; D not certain. This CDR3 spans 12 amino acids. Germline loops: CDR1 ENHRY, CDR2 SYGVKD. Trimming shortened V by 5 bases and J by 1 base, and 2 bases separated the two germline ends. This chain's CDR3 is CAISQNTGELFF. The CDR3 region has the DNA TGTGCCATCAGTCAGAACACCGGGGAGCTGTTTTTT.

The sample holds many counts of this clonotype. The J gene is TRBJ1-5, the V gene TRBV20-1; TRBD1 agrees at 9 bases. In germline, CDR1 is DFQATT, CDR2 SNEGSKA (reference sequence). CDR3 length: 15 amino acids. V gave up 0 bases and J gave up 7 bases; unmatched junction bases: 7. This CDR3 reads CSAREGQGKKQPQHF. The CDR3 DNA is TGCAGTGCTAGAGAGGGACAGGGTAAAAAGCAGCCCCAGCATTTT.

Ten or more counts support this clonotype. This chain uses TRBV7-3 with TRBJ2-1; 11 bases fit TRBD2. Germline CDR1 is SGHTA and CDR2 is FQGTGA. The CDR3 contains 15 residues. V dropped 1 base and J dropped 7; count of bases not matched to a gene: 3. The CDR3 DNA sequence: TGTGCCAGCAGCTTAATGCCTAGCGGGAGGAATGAGCAGTTCTTC. The encoded protein is CASSLMPSGRNEQFF.